The 30 T cell receptor beta chains below come from one sample, sequenced in a study of cytomegalovirus exposure and HLA in healthy donors. The PCR made use of 60 Vbeta and 13 Jbeta primers. Here immunoSEQ multiplex PCR was the method, and the copy in TCRdb shows in-frame clones only, minus some. The sample contains some 160,000 clones, 80% to 85% of which appear only once. The sequenced material came from PBMCs. Receptors originate from a woman aged 18-30 years in good health and CMV-seronegative.

The genes are TRBV30 and TRBJ2-5, with D perhaps matching TRBD2 (7 bases). The J call is uncertain, as TRBJ2-7 better fits the DNA end. Germline loops: CDR1 GTSNPN, CDR2 SVGIG (reference sequence). This CDR3 comprises 12 residues. DNA of the CDR3: TGTGCCTGGAGTATGGGGGGGCCCGAGCAGTACTTC. This codes for CAWSMGGPEQYF.

The count of this clone is one. The chain uses TRBV10-1 and TRBJ2-1; TRBD1 agrees at 7 bases. Unmatched junction bases numbered 3, after V lost 3 bases and J lost 1 base. CDR1 and CDR2 (germline): WNHNN, SYGVQD (reference sequence). CDR3 size: 15 residues. The CDR3: CASSDSRGSYNEQFF. CDR3 DNA: TGCGCCAGCAGTGATTCCAGGGGGTCCTACAATGAGCAGTTCTTC.

This chain joins TRBV5-1 and TRBJ2-4; 11 bases agree with TRBD2. The length of the CDR3 is 14 residues. Germline CDR1 SGHRS, CDR2 YFSETQ. The junction had 3 bases not matched to a gene; V was cut back by 4 bases and J by 6 bases. Here the CDR3 reads CASSLSGGANIQYF. The CDR3 nucleotides are TGCGCCAGCAGCCTTAGCGGGGGGGCAAACATTCAGTACTTC. Based on the CDR3 plus reference TRBV5-1 and TRBJ2-4, the full variable domain is KAGVTQTPRYLIKTRGQQVTLSCSPISGHRSVSWYQQTPGQGLQFLFEYFSETQRNKGNFPGRFSGRQFSNSRSEMNVSTLELGDSALYLCASSLSGGANIQYFGAGTRLSVL.

The chain joins TRBV18 to TRBJ1-6; 8 nucleotides agree with TRBD1. This CDR3 spans 16 amino acids. Germline CDR1 KGHSH, CDR2 LQKENI. J was trimmed by 7 bases and V by 3 bases; bases with no gene match: 8. The chain's CDR3 is CASSPGRTGLNSPLHF. The CDR3 region has the DNA TGTGCCAGCTCACCGGGTCGGACAGGGCTCAATTCACCCCTCCACTTT.

A note on this clone: The junction differs from germline at one of its ends, possibly a read error. The chain has TRBV5-4 and TRBJ1-6, with D possibly matching TRBD1 (6 bases). CDR1 is SGHNT and CDR2 is YYREEE in the germline V gene (reference sequence). This CDR3 is built from 14 residues. In DNA form, the CDR3 reads TGTGCCAGCAGCTTGGACAGGGCCATTTCACCCCTCCTCTTT. It is translated as CASSLDRAISPLLF. Full variable domain (missing parts from reference TRBV5-4 and TRBJ1-6): ETGVTQSPTHLIKTRGQQVTLRCSSQSGHNTVSWYQQALGQGPQFIFQYYREEENGRGNFPPRFSGLQFPNYSSELNVNALELDDSALYLCASSLDRAISPLLFGNGTRLTVT.

The chain links TRBV18 to TRBJ2-1; 8 bases line up with TRBD2. J was trimmed by 6 bases and V by 2 bases; bases with no gene match: 9. Germline CDR1 reads KGHSH; CDR2 reads LQKENI. The CDR3 sequence is 16 residues long. The CDR3 DNA sequence: TGTGCCAGCTCACCAGGTTACGGGGGGGCGTTCAATGAGCAGTTCTTC. Its translation is CASSPGYGGAFNEQFF. Combining the CDR3 with reference TRBV18 and TRBJ2-1 gives the whole variable domain NAGVMQNPRHLVRRRGQEARLRCSPMKGHSHVYWYRQLPEEGLKFMVYLQKENIIDESGMPKERFSAEFPKEGPSILRIQQVVRGDSAAYFCASSPGYGGAFNEQFFGPGTRLTVL.

About this clone: The junction does not match germline at one end; this may be a read error. This chain links TRBV9 with TRBJ1-2, with TRBD1 matching 9 bases. CDR3 size: 11 residues. Germline V lookup: CDR1 SGDLS, CDR2 YYNGEE. For the CDR3, the DNA is TGTGCCAGCAGCCCCGGGACAGGGAAGGCCTTC. Translation gives CASSPGTGKAF.

The chain combines TRBV5-1 with TRBJ1-2; D remains ambiguous. The V and J ends lost 4 bases and 2 bases respectively, with 15 bases between them. CDR1 is SGHRS, CDR2 YFSETQ, per germline. CDR3 length equals 15 residues. The CDR3 here is CASSGQHPFNYGYTF. CDR3 nucleotides: TGCGCCAGCAGCGGCCAACATCCATTCAACTATGGCTACACCTTC.

This sequence joins TRBV5-1 and TRBJ2-7, with D perhaps TRBD1 (6 bases). CDR1 is SGHRS, CDR2 YFSETQ, per germline. The length of the CDR3 is 14 residues. Trimming took 7 bases from V and 1 from J, leaving 15 bases between them. The CDR3 DNA reads TGCGCCAGCGGGCGAGGGGACATTTCCTACGAGCAGTACTTC. Translating it yields CASGRGDISYEQYF.

This clone was counted between two and nine times. V and J are TRBV7-2 and TRBJ2-7, with 11 bases that match TRBD2. CDR3 length: 16 amino acids. CDR1 is SGHTA, CDR2 FQGNSA, per germline. V lost 0 bases and J lost 3; bases outside the gene matches: 4. CDR3 in amino acids: CASSLALTSGSYEQYF. The CDR3 coding sequence is TGTGCCAGCAGCTTAGCTCTTACTAGCGGGAGCTACGAGCAGTACTTC.

This chain's CDR3 is CASSPPGVRGYGYTF. The CDR3 nucleotides are TGTGCCAGCAGCCCTCCAGGGGTTAGGGGCTATGGCTACACCTTC. The rearrangement links TRBV14 to TRBJ1-2, with a tentative D call TRBD1 (6 bases). The CDR3 loop spans 15 amino acids. Between the trimmed V and J ends, which lost 4 bases and 4 bases, there was a span of 16 bases. Germline V gives CDR1 SGHDN, CDR2 FVKESK.

The chain uses TRBV5-1 and TRBJ2-5; 10 bases are a match to TRBD2. This CDR3 has 15 amino acids. V gave up 0 bases and J gave up 3 bases; unmatched junction bases: 2. The germline CDR1 and CDR2 sequences are SGHRS and YFSETQ. CDR3 bases: TGCGCCAGCAGCTTGGCCACTAGCGGGGAAGAGACCCAGTACTTC. This encodes CASSLATSGEETQYF.

Remarks on this clone: The junction and the germline gene differ at one end; a read error may be behind it. The chain couples TRBV6-1 to TRBJ2-6, with a possible D match to TRBD1 (5 bases). This CDR3 has 15 residues. Germline assignment: CDR1 MNHNS and CDR2 SASEGT. CDR3 loop: CASSEAGSGANGLTF. The CDR3 DNA reads TGTGCCAGCAGTGAAGCAGGCTCTGGGGCCAACGGCCTGACTTTC.

The rearrangement links TRBV29-1 to TRBJ2-7; 9 positions agree with TRBD1. V gave up 5 bases and J gave up 7 bases; unmatched junction bases: 12. Germline CDR1 reads SQVTM; CDR2 reads ANQGSEA. The CDR3 extends over 14 amino acids. The CDR3 nucleotides read TGCAGCGTTCTAGGGGGACAGGGAGGGGAGGAGCAGTACTTC. Its protein product is CSVLGGQGGEEQYF.

This chain uses TRBV2 with TRBJ2-3; 10 nucleotides line up with TRBD2. Trimming cost V 2 bases and J 2 bases; bases outside gene matches: 4. Germline V lookup: CDR1 SNHLY, CDR2 FYNNEI. CDR3 size: 16 residues. CDR3: CASSETSGEITDTQYF. DNA for the CDR3: TGTGCCAGCAGTGAAACTAGCGGGGAAATCACAGATACGCAGTATTTT.

The rearrangement uses TRBV11-3 and TRBJ1-2; 7 bases are shared with TRBD1. Germline V gene data show CDR1 as SGHNT and CDR2 as YENEEA. The trim removed 8 bases at V and 3 bases at J, leaving 6 bases unmatched. CDR3 length equals 13 residues. The CDR3 DNA reads as TGTGCCAGCCAGGGGGGTGCTGACTATGGCTACACCTTC. Translating gives CASQGGADYGYTF.

This chain links TRBV7-6 with TRBJ2-7; TRBD1 is a possible D gene (6 bases). Germline values: CDR1 SGHVS, CDR2 FNYEAQ. CDR3 length: 14 residues. Deletions cut 5 bases from V and 4 bases from J, with 15 bases between. CDR3 residues: CASSPSDRVYEQYF. The DNA for the CDR3 is TGTGCCAGCAGCCCCTCGGACAGAGTATACGAGCAGTACTTC.

This clone was detected once. The gene calls are TRBV5-1 and TRBJ1-3, with a possible D match to TRBD1 (5 bases). The germline V gene encodes CDR1 SGHRS and CDR2 YFSETQ. Trimming cost V 0 bases and J 4 bases, with 14 bases left between them. CDR3 size: 16 residues. The CDR3 sequence: CASSLDSGSGGNTIYF. DNA for the CDR3: TGCGCCAGCAGCTTGGATTCAGGGTCAGGCGGAAACACCATATATTTT.

The chain uses TRBV5-1 and TRBJ1-3; tentative D call: TRBD1 (5 bases). Deletions cut 3 bases from V and 4 bases from J, with 20 bases between. Germline values: CDR1 SGHRS, CDR2 YFSETQ. This CDR3 has 17 residues. The CDR3 loop reads CASSWGQGTPTGNTIYF. In DNA form, the CDR3 reads TGCGCCAGCAGCTGGGGCCAGGGCACGCCGACGGGAAACACCATATATTTT.

The V gene is TRBV28, the J gene TRBJ2-5; TRBD1 might be the D (6 bases). Near its end, the DNA agrees better with TRBJ2-7, so the J call may be wrong. The CDR3 is 13 residues long. The germline V gene has CDR1 MDHEN and CDR2 SYDVKM. As DNA, the CDR3 is TGTGCCAGCAGTTTAAGACAGGCAGGCGAGCAGTACTTC. It is translated as CASSLRQAGEQYF.

The count of this clone is one. The chain links TRBV6-4 to TRBJ2-1; 9 bases are a match to TRBD2. V lost 3 bases and J lost 6; bases outside the gene matches: 9. Germline lookup yields CDR1 MRHNA and CDR2 SNTAGT. The CDR3 totals 16 residues. CDR3 protein: CASSDSGLAGGNEQFF. The CDR3 nucleotides read TGTGCCAGCAGTGATTCGGGACTAGCTGGTGGCAATGAGCAGTTCTTC.

The chain combines TRBV19 with TRBJ1-1; TRBD1 agrees at 8 bases. The CDR3 is made up of 11 amino acids. The V segment lost 9 bases and the J segment 10 bases; nucleotides outside the gene matches: 7. CDR1 is LNHDA and CDR2 is SQIVND in the germline V gene (reference sequence). This CDR3 is CASRTGLGAFF. The CDR3 nucleotides read TGTGCCAGCCGGACAGGGCTGGGAGCTTTCTTT.

The sample holds a few counts of this clone. This chain joins TRBV27 and TRBJ1-1; tentatively, D is TRBD1 (6 bases). The CDR3 has 14 residues. The germline V gene has CDR1 MNHEY and CDR2 SMNVEV (reference sequence). Trimming pared 0 bases from V and 9 bases from J, leaving 14 bases between. Here the CDR3 reads CASSLSTGPWKAFF. Here the CDR3 DNA reads TGTGCCAGCAGTTTATCGACAGGTCCCTGGAAAGCTTTCTTT.

This clone was observed a handful of times. The chain carries TRBV30 and TRBJ1-5; the D is unclear. With 0 bases removed from V and 6 bases from J, the gap between germline ends came to 9 bases. Germline V lookup: CDR1 GTSNPN, CDR2 SVGIG (reference sequence). This CDR3 is built from 13 residues. This CDR3 reads CAWSVHQAQPQHF. CDR3 in DNA: TGTGCCTGGAGTGTACACCAGGCTCAGCCCCAGCATTTT.

The chain is built from TRBV2 and TRBJ1-6; 10 nucleotides align to TRBD1. Trimming took 6 bases from V and 7 from J; bases not matched to a gene: 3. There are 14 residues in the CDR3. Germline CDR1 and CDR2: SNHLY and FYNNEI. The DNA for the CDR3 is TGTGCCAGCAGCCCGGGACAGGGGAATTCACCCCTCCACTTT. It translates to CASSPGQGNSPLHF.

Notes on this clone: The sample carries other DNA sequences with the same CDR3. The chain combines TRBV7-9 with TRBJ1-2; a weak D match, TRBD1 (6 bases). The germline CDR1 and CDR2 sequences are SEHNR and FQNEAQ (reference sequence). The CDR3 sequence is 15 residues long. V was cut by 7 bases and J by 4 bases, with 19 bases left in between. Here the CDR3 reads CASIPLSRGPYGYTF. The CDR3 DNA reads as TGTGCCAGCATACCTTTAAGCAGGGGCCCCTATGGCTACACCTTC. The variable domain in full, with the rest retrieved from reference TRBV7-9 and TRBJ1-2, is DTGVSQNPRHKITKRGQNVTFRCDPISEHNRLYWYRQTLGQGPEFLTYFQNEAQLEKSRLLSDRFSAERPKGSFSTLEIQRTEQGDSAMYLCASIPLSRGPYGYTFGSGTRLTVV.

The chain employs TRBV21-1 and TRBJ1-2; the table gives TRBD1 as D, unverified against the DNA. TRBV21-1 is described as a pseudogene. CDR3 size: 14 residues. CDR3 DNA sequence: TGTGCCAGCAGCAAACCAGGGGAATTCTATGGCTACGGCTTC. Its protein is CASSKPGEFYGYGF.

The V call is TRBV5-1, the J call TRBJ2-3, with TRBD1 identical over 7 bases. With 7 bases clipped from V and 5 bases from J, the junction kept 10 bases outside the gene matches. CDR1 is SGHRS, CDR2 YFSETQ, per germline. This CDR3 comprises 14 residues. As DNA, the CDR3 is TGCGCCAGCCAGACGACAGGGCGGCAAGATACGCAGTATTTT. Translation gives CASQTTGRQDTQYF. Combining the CDR3 with reference TRBV5-1 and TRBJ2-3 gives the whole variable domain KAGVTQTPRYLIKTRGQQVTLSCSPISGHRSVSWYQQTPGQGLQFLFEYFSETQRNKGNFPGRFSGRQFSNSRSEMNVSTLELGDSALYLCASQTTGRQDTQYFGPGTRLTVL.

The V gene is TRBV28, the J gene TRBJ1-1; D gene unclear. Looked up from germline, CDR1 is MDHEN and CDR2 is SYDVKM. V dropped 3 bases and J dropped 0 bases, with 8 bases sitting between them. This CDR3 is 14 amino acids long. The CDR3 nucleotides read TGTGCCAGCAGTTTGTGGCAGATGAACACTGAAGCTTTCTTT. Translating gives CASSLWQMNTEAFF.

The table lists this clone with a few counts. The chain recombines TRBV27 with TRBJ1-3; perhaps TRBD1 as D (5 bases). CDR3 length: 14 residues. CDR1 is MNHEY and CDR2 is SMNVEV in the germline V gene (reference sequence). With 6 bases removed from V and 0 bases from J, the gap between germline ends came to 9 bases. The CDR3 DNA sequence: TGTGCCAGCAGCCGCGACAGCTCTGGAAACACCATATATTTT. Protein product: CASSRDSSGNTIYF.